This is a list of T cell receptor beta chains from one sample in a study of T cells after yellow fever vaccination. TCRdb analysed the 5' RACE reads with MiXCR anew, one entry per CDR3 protein. The profile shows approximately 550,000 distinct CDR3 sequences, roughly 19% of them singletons. The specimen was PBMCs, collected 15 days after the yellow fever booster vaccination. These receptors were taken from a young man who received the YFV17D yellow fever vaccine. Each CDR3 is given with its conserved first and last residue.

j_call	cdr3_length	v_call	cdr3_aa
TRBJ1-5	13	TRBV29-1	CSVGHNSNQPQHF
TRBJ2-1	15	TRBV15	CATSRGQLSYNEQFF
TRBJ1-3	13	TRBV28	CASSLWSGNTIYF
TRBJ2-3	12	TRBV7-9	CASSSQYDTQYF
TRBJ2-3	14	TRBV20-1	CSARRGHPRNTQYF
TRBJ2-1	15	TRBV12-3/TRBV12-4	CASSMTSGRGNEQFF
TRBJ1-4	15	TRBV20-1	CSATPGVPGGEKLFF
TRBJ2-3	15	TRBV5-1	CASSAAIGSTDTQYF
TRBJ1-2	11	TRBV25-1	CASRTVYGYTF
TRBJ2-3	17	TRBV7-2	CASSLIGSGRATDTQYF
TRBJ2-5	13	TRBV7-6	CASSLGDTKTQYF
TRBJ2-3	17	TRBV5-1	CASSFFLAGSRTDTQYF
TRBJ2-5	16	TRBV20-1	CSARDRGGRVEETQYF
TRBJ2-1	16	TRBV10-2	CASSLSMAGVIDEQFF
TRBJ2-3	15	TRBV15	CATSDREGQGDTQYF
TRBJ2-1	15	TRBV6-4	CASMGGLKGGDEQFF
TRBJ2-2	17	TRBV4-2	CASSPRVRQGDTGELFF
TRBJ1-2	13	TRBV29-1	CSVTPTDNVGYTF
TRBJ2-3	14	TRBV20-1	CSARLRGGTDTQYF
TRBJ2-7	15	TRBV30	CAWSVAGGDTYEQYF
TRBJ2-1	14	TRBV18	CASSQSVGQAEQFF
TRBJ2-7	15	TRBV28	CASSLGLADPYEQYF
TRBJ2-7	15	TRBV27	CASSPFGGVSYEQYF
TRBJ2-7	15	TRBV20-1	CSASNARDRAYEQYF
TRBJ2-1	15	TRBV15	CATSIQGAVYNEQFF
TRBJ2-5	14	TRBV7-8	CASSLRSSQETQYF
TRBJ1-6	12	TRBV12-3/TRBV12-4	CASRTGATPLHF
TRBJ1-1	14	TRBV5-1	CASRDARGNTEAFF
TRBJ1-6	16	TRBV7-8	CASSLETSFVIFTLHF
TRBJ2-1	15	TRBV7-2	CASSLKSGRVDEQFF
TRBJ1-5	14	TRBV7-2	CASSSTNSNQPQHF
TRBJ2-1	14	TRBV11-2	CASLGTSSYNEQFF
TRBJ2-1	18	TRBV25-1	CASSGGLAGEDSYNEQFF
TRBJ1-3	14	TRBV27	CASRSPGSGNTIYF
TRBJ2-1	14	TRBV7-2	CASSRGLAGGPQFF